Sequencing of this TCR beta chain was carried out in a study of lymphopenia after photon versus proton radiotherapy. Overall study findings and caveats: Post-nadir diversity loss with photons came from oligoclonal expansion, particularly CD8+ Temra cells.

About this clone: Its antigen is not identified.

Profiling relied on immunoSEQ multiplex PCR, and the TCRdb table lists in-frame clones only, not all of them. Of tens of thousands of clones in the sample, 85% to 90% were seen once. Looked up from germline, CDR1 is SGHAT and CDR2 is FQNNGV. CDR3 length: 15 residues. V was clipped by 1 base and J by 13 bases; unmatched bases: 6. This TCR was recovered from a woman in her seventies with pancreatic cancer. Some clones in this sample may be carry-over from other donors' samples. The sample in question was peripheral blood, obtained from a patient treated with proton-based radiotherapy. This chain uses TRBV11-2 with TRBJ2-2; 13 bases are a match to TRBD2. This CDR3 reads CASSLGTSGSRGLFF. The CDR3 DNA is TGTGCCAGCAGCTTAGGGACTAGCGGGAGTAGAGGGCTGTTTTTT.